The rows below give T cell receptor beta chains drawn from one sample of a study of T cells after yellow fever vaccination. TCRdb used MiXCR to reprocess the 5' RACE reads, holding one entry per CDR3 protein. The sample yields about 160,000 distinct CDR3 sequences, about 7% seen once. Here the sequenced sample was CD4+ T cells sorted from PBMCs, taken around 5 days after the first yellow fever vaccination. The receptors stem from a man between 18 and 35 years old who received the YFV17D yellow fever vaccine. The CDR3 runs from the conserved cysteine through the conserved F or W. Each record gives: V gene, J gene, CDR3 protein.

v_call: TRBV7-2
j_call: TRBJ2-7
cdr3_aa: CASSLGQGAGEQYF

v_call: TRBV5-1
j_call: TRBJ2-3
cdr3_aa: CASSLAVGAGAADTQYF

v_call: TRBV5-1
j_call: TRBJ1-6
cdr3_aa: CASSLDSTGGNSPLHF

v_call: TRBV7-9
j_call: TRBJ1-1
cdr3_aa: CASSFRGANTEAFF

v_call: TRBV20-1
j_call: TRBJ2-5
cdr3_aa: CSFGSSGSGRTQYF

v_call: TRBV12-5
j_call: TRBJ2-5
cdr3_aa: CASVPRVDWETQYF

v_call: TRBV4-1
j_call: TRBJ1-1
cdr3_aa: CASRATGTGTEAFF

v_call: TRBV7-2
j_call: TRBJ2-1
cdr3_aa: CSSSLGREGWQFF

v_call: TRBV20-1
j_call: TRBJ2-3
cdr3_aa: CSASGALKSTDTQYF

v_call: TRBV4-2
j_call: TRBJ1-1
cdr3_aa: CASSPPGGLIMNTEAFF

v_call: TRBV4-3
j_call: TRBJ1-5
cdr3_aa: CASSQEPNQPQHF

v_call: TRBV27
j_call: TRBJ2-1
cdr3_aa: CASRRQGALGNEQFF

v_call: TRBV25-1
j_call: TRBJ1-2
cdr3_aa: CASSDDRGSYGYTF

v_call: TRBV7-3
j_call: TRBJ2-1
cdr3_aa: CASSLRGVDNEQFF

v_call: TRBV19
j_call: TRBJ2-1
cdr3_aa: CASSMSGGSYNEQFF

v_call: TRBV20-1
j_call: TRBJ1-5
cdr3_aa: CSATEQARNQPQHF

v_call: TRBV5-5
j_call: TRBJ2-1
cdr3_aa: CASTLLAESYNEQFF

v_call: TRBV20-1
j_call: TRBJ2-1
cdr3_aa: CSALGAGGLSEQFF

v_call: TRBV5-1
j_call: TRBJ2-5
cdr3_aa: CASSLGSDETQYF

v_call: TRBV6-1
j_call: TRBJ1-6
cdr3_aa: CASRPVSYNSPLHF

v_call: TRBV11-2
j_call: TRBJ2-6
cdr3_aa: CASSLERGANVLTF

v_call: TRBV28
j_call: TRBJ1-6
cdr3_aa: CASTRVEYSPLHF

v_call: TRBV29-1
j_call: TRBJ2-1
cdr3_aa: CSVEDARVPQGRNEQFF

v_call: TRBV5-1
j_call: TRBJ2-1
cdr3_aa: CASSLRVEWNEQFF

v_call: TRBV4-3
j_call: TRBJ2-2
cdr3_aa: CASSQPPGNTGELFF

v_call: TRBV20-1
j_call: TRBJ1-4
cdr3_aa: CSAGQGTSTNEKLFF

v_call: TRBV7-9
j_call: TRBJ2-3
cdr3_aa: CASSLSALSSTDTQYF

v_call: TRBV6-5
j_call: TRBJ2-3
cdr3_aa: CASSQTGDRADTQYF

v_call: TRBV12-3/TRBV12-4
j_call: TRBJ1-2
cdr3_aa: CASSPGQGSHYGYTF

v_call: TRBV7-3
j_call: TRBJ2-3
cdr3_aa: CASSLTLTGGEPDTQYF

v_call: TRBV11-2
j_call: TRBJ2-5
cdr3_aa: CASSSQTGSTPRETQYF

v_call: TRBV9
j_call: TRBJ2-3
cdr3_aa: CASASRDTQYF

v_call: TRBV12-3/TRBV12-4
j_call: TRBJ1-2
cdr3_aa: CASSFTNYGYTF

v_call: TRBV20-1
j_call: TRBJ2-1
cdr3_aa: CSVPSVYNEQFF